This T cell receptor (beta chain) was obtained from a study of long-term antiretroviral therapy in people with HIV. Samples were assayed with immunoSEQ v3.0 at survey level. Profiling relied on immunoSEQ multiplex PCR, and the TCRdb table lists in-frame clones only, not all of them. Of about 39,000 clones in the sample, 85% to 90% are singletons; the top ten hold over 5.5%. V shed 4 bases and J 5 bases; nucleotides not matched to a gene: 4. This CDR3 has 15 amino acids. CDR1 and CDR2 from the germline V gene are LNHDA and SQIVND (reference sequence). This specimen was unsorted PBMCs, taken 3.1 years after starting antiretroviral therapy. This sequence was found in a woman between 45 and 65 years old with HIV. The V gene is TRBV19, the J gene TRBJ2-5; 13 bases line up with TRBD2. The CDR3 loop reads CASSRILAGGETQYF. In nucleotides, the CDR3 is TGTGCCAGTAGTAGAATACTAGCGGGGGGGGAGACCCAGTACTTC.